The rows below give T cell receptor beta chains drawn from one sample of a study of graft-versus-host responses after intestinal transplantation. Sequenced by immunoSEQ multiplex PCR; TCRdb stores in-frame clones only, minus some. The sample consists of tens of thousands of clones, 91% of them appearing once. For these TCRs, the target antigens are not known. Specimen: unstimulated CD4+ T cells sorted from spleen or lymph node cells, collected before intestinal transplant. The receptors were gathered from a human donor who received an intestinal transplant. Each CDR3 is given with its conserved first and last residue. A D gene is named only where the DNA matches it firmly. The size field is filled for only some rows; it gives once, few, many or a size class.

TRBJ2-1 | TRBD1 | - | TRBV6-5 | TGTGCCAGCAGGACTGGACAGGGACAGTCGGGTGAGCAGTTCTTC | CASRTGQGQSGEQFF
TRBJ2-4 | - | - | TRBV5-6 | TGTGCCAGCAGCTTCCGGACAGCAGTAGCCAAAAACATTCAGTACTTC | CASSFRTAVAKNIQYF
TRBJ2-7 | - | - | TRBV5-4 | TGTGCCAGCAGCCAAATTGTGGGGGGGCCGGACGAGCAGTACTTC | CASSQIVGGPDEQYF
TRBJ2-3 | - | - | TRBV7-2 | TGTGCCAGCAGCTTAAGTGGACATCTCACAGATACGCAGTATTTT | CASSLSGHLTDTQYF
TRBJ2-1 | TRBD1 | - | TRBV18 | TGTGCCAGCTCACCACTGACAGGGGGCAATGAGCAGTTCTTC | CASSPLTGGNEQFF
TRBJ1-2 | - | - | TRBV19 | TGTGCCAGTCAGGGTTTCAGGCAGCGCTCATATTCCACCTTC | CASQGFRQRSYSTF
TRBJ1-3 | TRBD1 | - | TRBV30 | TGTGCCTGGAGTATCGGGACAGGCTCTGGAAACACCATATATTTT | CAWSIGTGSGNTIYF
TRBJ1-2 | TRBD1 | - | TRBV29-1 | TGCAGCGCTAGGACAGGGGACTATGGCTACACCTTC | CSARTGDYGYTF
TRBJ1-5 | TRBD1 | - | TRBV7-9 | TGTGCCAGCAGCCCCGGGACAGGGGAAGGACAGCCCCAGCATTTT | CASSPGTGEGQPQHF
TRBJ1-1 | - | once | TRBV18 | TGTGCCAGCTCACCACCGATCGGGGGGAACACTGAAGCTTTCTTT | CASSPPIGGNTEAFF
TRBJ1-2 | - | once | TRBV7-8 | TGTGCCAGCAGCTTAGGAGGCGGCGCAGCGAACTATGGCTACACCTTC | CASSLGGGAANYGYTF
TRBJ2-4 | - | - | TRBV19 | TGTGCCAGTAGTATCGGTCGGGAATATCCCAAAAACATTCAGTACTTC | CASSIGREYPKNIQYF
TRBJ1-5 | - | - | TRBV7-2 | TGTGCCAGCAGCTTAGTGGGAGATCAGCCCCAGCATTTT | CASSLVGDQPQHF
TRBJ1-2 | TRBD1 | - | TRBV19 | TGTGCCAGTAGTATACAGGGACAGGGGATTTATGGCTACACCTTC | CASSIQGQGIYGYTF
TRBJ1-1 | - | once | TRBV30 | TGTGCCTGGAGTAGACAGGTTAACACTGAAGCTTTCTTT | CAWSRQVNTEAFF
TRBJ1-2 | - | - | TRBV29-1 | TGCAGCGTTGAAGGGGGGGGGTTATCATATGGCTACACCTTC | CSVEGGGLSYGYTF
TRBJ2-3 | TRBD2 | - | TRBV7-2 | TGTGCCAGCAGCTCGGGACTAGCGGGGGGGGGAGATACGCAGTATTTT | CASSSGLAGGGDTQYF
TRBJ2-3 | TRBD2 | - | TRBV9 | TGTGCCAGCAGCTTGCCTAGCGGGGGAACAGATACGCAGTATTTT | CASSLPSGGTDTQYF
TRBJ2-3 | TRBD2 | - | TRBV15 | TGTGCCACCAGCTTAGGAGTAGCGGGGGGCCAGGGAGATACGCAGTATTTT | CATSLGVAGGQGDTQYF
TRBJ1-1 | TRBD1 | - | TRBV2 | TGTGCCAGCATTCGGACAGGGATGAACACTGAAGCTTTCTTT | CASIRTGMNTEAFF
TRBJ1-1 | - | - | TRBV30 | TGTGCCTGGAGTGCTCAGGCGAACACTGAAGCTTTCTTT | CAWSAQANTEAFF
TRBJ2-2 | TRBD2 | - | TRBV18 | TGTGCCAGCCCGGGACTAGCGGGGCCGAACACCGGGGAGCTGTTTTTT | CASPGLAGPNTGELFF
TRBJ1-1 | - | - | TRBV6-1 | TGTGCCAGCGGGGCGGTGGAGGGGATGTCGGAAGCTTTCTTT | CASGAVEGMSEAFF
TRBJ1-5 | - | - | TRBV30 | TGTGCCTGGAGTCCCGCTGATTGGGTCGGGTTTAGCAATCAGCCCCAGCATTTT | CAWSPADWVGFSNQPQHF
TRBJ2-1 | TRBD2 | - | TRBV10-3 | TGTGCCATCAGTGGCGGGGGGGCTGGGAGCTCCTACAATGAGCAGTTCTTC | CAISGGGAGSSYNEQFF
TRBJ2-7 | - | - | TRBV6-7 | TGTGCCAGCAGTTCCTTCCCCAACGACAGTCCCTCGCGATACGAGCAGTACTTC | CASSSFPNDSPSRYEQYF
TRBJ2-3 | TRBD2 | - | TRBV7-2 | TGTGCCAGCAGCTTTGGACTAGCGGGGGGGCCCACAGATACGCAGTATTTT | CASSFGLAGGPTDTQYF
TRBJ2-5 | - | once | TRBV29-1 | TGCAGCGTTGGGCACCGACAAGAGACCCAGTACTTC | CSVGHRQETQYF
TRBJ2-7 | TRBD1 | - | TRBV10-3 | TGTGCCATCAGGGGACAGGGTCTAGACGAGCAGTACTTC | CAIRGQGLDEQYF
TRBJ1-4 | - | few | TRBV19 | TGTGCCAGTAGTTTCCGTCGGGGTGCTAATGAAAAACTGTTTTTT | CASSFRRGANEKLFF
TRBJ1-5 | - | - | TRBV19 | TGTGCCAGTAGTATGGTAGGGAGGGCCCAGCCCCAGCATTTT | CASSMVGRAQPQHF
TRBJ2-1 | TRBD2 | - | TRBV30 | TGTGCCTGGAGTGGACTAGCGGGGAGCTCCTACAATGAGCAGTTCTTC | CAWSGLAGSSYNEQFF
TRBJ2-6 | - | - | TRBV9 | TGTGCCAGCAGCGTAGATCCTGCAGGAAGCTCTGGGGCCAACGTCCTGACTTTC | CASSVDPAGSSGANVLTF
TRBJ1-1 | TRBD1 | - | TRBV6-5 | TGTGCCAGCAGTGACAGGGCCACTGAAGCTTTCTTT | CASSDRATEAFF
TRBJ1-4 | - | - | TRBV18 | TGTGCCAGCTCACCACCTGCGCTTGGGGGCGCGGAAAAACTGTTTTTT | CASSPPALGGAEKLFF
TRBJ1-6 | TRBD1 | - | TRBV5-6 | TGTGCCAGCAGCTTGGCCCCCGGGACAGTGAATTCACCCCTCCACTTT | CASSLAPGTVNSPLHF
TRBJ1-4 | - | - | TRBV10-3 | TGTGCCATCAGTGAAGGTGGGGGACTGGAAAAACTGTTTTTT | CAISEGGGLEKLFF
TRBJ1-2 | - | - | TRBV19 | TGTGCCAGTAGAACGGGACTTAACTATGGCTACACCTTC | CASRTGLNYGYTF
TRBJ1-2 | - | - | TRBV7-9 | TGTGCCAGCAGCTTCGGGGAGTACTATGGCTACACCTTC | CASSFGEYYGYTF
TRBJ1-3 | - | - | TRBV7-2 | TGTGCCAGCAGCTTAATGACCCACACGACGGGGAACACCATATATTTT | CASSLMTHTTGNTIYF
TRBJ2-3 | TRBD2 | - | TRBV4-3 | TGCGCCAGCAGCCGAAGTGGGCCTGGCGGGGGGCCCACAGATACGCAGTATTTT | CASSRSGPGGGPTDTQYF
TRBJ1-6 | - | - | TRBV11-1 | TGTGCCAGCAGCCCGGCAGGGAATCTAAATTCACCCCTCCACTTT | CASSPAGNLNSPLHF
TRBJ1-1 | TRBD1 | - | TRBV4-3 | TGCGCCAGCAGCCAAGTACAGGGGGCTTGGACTGAAGCTTTCTTT | CASSQVQGAWTEAFF
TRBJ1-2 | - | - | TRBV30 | TGTGCCTGGAGCGAACAGGGTTTACTGAGTGGCTACACCTTC | CAWSEQGLLSGYTF
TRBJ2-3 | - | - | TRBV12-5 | TGTGCTAGTGGTCTTTCTCGCGGGTCGGGCACAGATACGCAGTATTTT | CASGLSRGSGTDTQYF
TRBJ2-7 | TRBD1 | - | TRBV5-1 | TGCGCCAGCAGCTTGGATTTGGACAGGGAATCCCCAATGATATTC | CASSLDLDRESPMIF
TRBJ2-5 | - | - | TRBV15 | TGTGCCACCAGGTTATGGGGGGTGGAGACCCAGTACTTC | CATRLWGVETQYF
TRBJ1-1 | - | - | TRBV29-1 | TGCAGCGTTGATTCGGGGAAACGGGACACTGAAGCTTTCTTT | CSVDSGKRDTEAFF
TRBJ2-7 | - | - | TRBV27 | TGTGCCAGCAGAGAACAGGGTTTCAACGAGCAGTACTTC | CASREQGFNEQYF
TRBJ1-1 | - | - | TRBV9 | TGTGCCAGCAGCGTAAGTGGAAACAGTGAAGCTTTCTTT | CASSVSGNSEAFF
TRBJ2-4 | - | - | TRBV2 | TGTGCCAGCAGGGTAGGAGATCGGGGCATTCAGTACTTC | CASRVGDRGIQYF